This T cell receptor (beta chain) was captured by sequencing in a study of cytomegalovirus exposure and HLA in healthy donors. Study-wide context: When 300 to 400 donors were genotyped, about 80% of them were found to fall in the Caucasian-associated ancestry cluster.

The germline CDR1 and CDR2 sequences are ENHRY and SYGVKD. This CDR3 is built from 16 residues. V was clipped by 4 bases and J by 4 bases; unmatched bases: 10. With respect to this clone: What it binds is not known.

Amplification used 60 Vbeta primers and 13 Jbeta primers. The repertoire was sequenced with immunoSEQ multiplex PCR; TCRdb's copy has only in-frame clones and lacks some. The profile shows under 200,000 clones, roughly 82% of them singletons. Whole-study findings and limits: Using a false discovery rate of 0.05, a later analysis showed that about 16,000 TCR beta sequences were associated with HLA alleles. Cytomegalovirus association was assigned to about 150 TCR beta chains.

This clonotype was sampled from a girl aged 10 to 17 in good health and CMV-seropositive. Specimen: PBMCs. The chain links TRBV10-3 to TRBJ1-1, with TRBD1 matching over 9 bases. CDR3 in DNA: TGTGCCATCAGTGGCCGTCGGGACAGGGTGTCCACTGAAGCTTTCTTT. Residues: CAISGRRDRVSTEAFF.